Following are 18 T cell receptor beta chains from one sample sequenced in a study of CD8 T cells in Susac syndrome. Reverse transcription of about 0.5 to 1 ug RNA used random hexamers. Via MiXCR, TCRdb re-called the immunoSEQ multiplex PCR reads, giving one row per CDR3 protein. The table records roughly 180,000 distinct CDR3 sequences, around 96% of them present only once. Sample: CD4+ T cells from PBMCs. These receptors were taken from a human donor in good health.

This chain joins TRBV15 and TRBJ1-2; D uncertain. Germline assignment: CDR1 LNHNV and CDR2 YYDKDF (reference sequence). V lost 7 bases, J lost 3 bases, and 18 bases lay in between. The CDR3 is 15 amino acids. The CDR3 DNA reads TGTGCCACCAATACGGGTGATGGGAATGACTATGGCTACACCTTC. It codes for CATNTGDGNDYGYTF.

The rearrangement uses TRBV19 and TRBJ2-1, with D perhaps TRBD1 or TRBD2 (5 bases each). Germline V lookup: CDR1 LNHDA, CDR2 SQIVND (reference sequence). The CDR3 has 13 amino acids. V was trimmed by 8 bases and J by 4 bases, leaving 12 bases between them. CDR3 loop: CASSGQRYNEQFF. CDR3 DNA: TGTGCCAGTTCGGGGCAGAGGTACAATGAGCAGTTCTTC.

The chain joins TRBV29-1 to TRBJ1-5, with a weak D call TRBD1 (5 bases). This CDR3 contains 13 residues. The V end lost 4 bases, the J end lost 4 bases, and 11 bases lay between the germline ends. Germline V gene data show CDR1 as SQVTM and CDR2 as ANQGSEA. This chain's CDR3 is CSVVGGGNQPQHF. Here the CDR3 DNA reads TGCAGCGTTGTGGGGGGGGGAAATCAGCCCCAGCATTTT.

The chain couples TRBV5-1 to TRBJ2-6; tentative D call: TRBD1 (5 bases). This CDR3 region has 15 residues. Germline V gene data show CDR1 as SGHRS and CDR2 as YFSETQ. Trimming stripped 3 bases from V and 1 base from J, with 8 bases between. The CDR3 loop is CASSSTVSGANVLTF. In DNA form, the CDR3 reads TGCGCCAGCAGCTCGACAGTTTCTGGGGCCAACGTCCTGACTTTC.

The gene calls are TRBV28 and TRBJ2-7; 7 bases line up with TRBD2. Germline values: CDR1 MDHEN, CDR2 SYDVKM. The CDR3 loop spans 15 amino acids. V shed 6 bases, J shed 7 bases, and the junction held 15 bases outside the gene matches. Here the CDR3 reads CASRAPTSVGGEQYF. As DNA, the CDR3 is TGTGCCAGCAGGGCTCCGACTTCGGTCGGGGGGGAGCAGTACTTC. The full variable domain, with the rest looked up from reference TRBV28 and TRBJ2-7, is DVKVTQSSRYLVKRTGEKVFLECVQDMDHENMFWYRQDPGLGLRLIYFSYDVKMKEKGDIPEGYSVSREKKERFSLILESASTNQTSMYLCASRAPTSVGGEQYFGPGTRLTVT.

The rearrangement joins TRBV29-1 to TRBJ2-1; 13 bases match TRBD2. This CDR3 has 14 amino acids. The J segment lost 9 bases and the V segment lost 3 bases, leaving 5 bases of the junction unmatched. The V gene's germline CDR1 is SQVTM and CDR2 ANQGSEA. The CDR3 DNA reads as TGCAGCGTTGAGAGGACTAGCGGGAGCAGTGAGCAGTTCTTC. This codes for CSVERTSGSSEQFF.

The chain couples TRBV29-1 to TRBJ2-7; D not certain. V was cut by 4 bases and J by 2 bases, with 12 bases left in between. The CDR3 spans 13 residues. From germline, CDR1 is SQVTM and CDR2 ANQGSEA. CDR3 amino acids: CSVGPRAPYEQYF. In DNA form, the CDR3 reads TGCAGCGTTGGGCCTAGAGCTCCCTACGAGCAGTACTTC.

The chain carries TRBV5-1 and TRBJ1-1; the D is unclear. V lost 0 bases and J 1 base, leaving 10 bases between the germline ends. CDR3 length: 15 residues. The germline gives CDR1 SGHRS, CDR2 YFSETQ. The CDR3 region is CASSLGFSSNTEAFF. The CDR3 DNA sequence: TGCGCCAGCAGCTTGGGGTTCAGTTCGAACACTGAAGCTTTCTTT.

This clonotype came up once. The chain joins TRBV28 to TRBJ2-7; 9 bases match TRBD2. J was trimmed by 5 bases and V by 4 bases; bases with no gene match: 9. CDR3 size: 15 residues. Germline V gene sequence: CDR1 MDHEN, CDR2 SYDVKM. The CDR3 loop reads CASSYGASGTNEQYF. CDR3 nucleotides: TGTGCCAGCAGTTATGGGGCTAGCGGGACCAACGAGCAGTACTTC.

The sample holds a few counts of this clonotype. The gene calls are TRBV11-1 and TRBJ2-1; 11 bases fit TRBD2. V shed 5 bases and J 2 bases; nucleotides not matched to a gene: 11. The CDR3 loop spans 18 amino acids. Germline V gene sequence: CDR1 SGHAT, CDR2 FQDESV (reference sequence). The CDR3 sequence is CASSQPYGLAGPYNEQFF. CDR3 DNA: TGTGCCAGCAGCCAACCCTACGGACTAGCGGGCCCCTACAATGAGCAGTTCTTC.

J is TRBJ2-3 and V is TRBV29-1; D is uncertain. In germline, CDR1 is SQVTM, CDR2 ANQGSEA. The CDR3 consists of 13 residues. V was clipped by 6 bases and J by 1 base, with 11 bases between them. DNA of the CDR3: TGCAGCGTGAGCAACTATGGCACAGATACGCAGTATTTT. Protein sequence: CSVSNYGTDTQYF.

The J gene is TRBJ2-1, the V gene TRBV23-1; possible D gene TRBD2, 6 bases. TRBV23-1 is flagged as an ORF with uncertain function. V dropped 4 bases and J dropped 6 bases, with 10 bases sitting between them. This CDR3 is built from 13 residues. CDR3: CASSPELANEQFF. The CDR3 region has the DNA TGCGCCAGCAGTCCCGAACTAGCCAATGAGCAGTTCTTC.

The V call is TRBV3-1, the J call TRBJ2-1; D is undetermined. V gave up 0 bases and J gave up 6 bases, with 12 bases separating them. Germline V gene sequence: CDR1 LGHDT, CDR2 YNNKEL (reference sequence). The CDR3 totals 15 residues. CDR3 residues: CASSQEWDRSNEQFF. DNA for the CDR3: TGTGCCAGCAGCCAAGAGTGGGATAGGTCCAATGAGCAGTTCTTC.

The CDR3 nucleotides are TGTGCCACCAGCAGAGATCCCTCTTCTACTATGAACACTGAAGCTTTCTTT. Its protein product is CATSRDPSSTMNTEAFF. V gene TRBV15 combines with J gene TRBJ1-1; no definite D call. This CDR3 spans 17 amino acids. Germline assignment: CDR1 LNHNV and CDR2 YYDKDF (reference sequence). V was cut by 0 bases and J by 0 bases, with 14 bases left in between. The full variable domain, rest sourced from reference TRBV15 and TRBJ1-1, is DAMVIQNPRYQVTQFGKPVTLSCSQTLNHNVMYWYQQKSSQAPKLLFHYYDKDFNNEADTPDNFQSRRPNTSFCFLDIRSPGLGDTAMYLCATSRDPSSTMNTEAFFGQGTRLTVV.

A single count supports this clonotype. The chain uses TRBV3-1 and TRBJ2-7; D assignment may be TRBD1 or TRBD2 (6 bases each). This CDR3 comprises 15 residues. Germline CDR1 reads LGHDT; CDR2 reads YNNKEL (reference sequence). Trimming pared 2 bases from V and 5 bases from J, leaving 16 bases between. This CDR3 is CASSQMRDTGNEQYF. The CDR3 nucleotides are TGTGCCAGCAGCCAAATGCGGGACACGGGAAACGAGCAGTACTTC.

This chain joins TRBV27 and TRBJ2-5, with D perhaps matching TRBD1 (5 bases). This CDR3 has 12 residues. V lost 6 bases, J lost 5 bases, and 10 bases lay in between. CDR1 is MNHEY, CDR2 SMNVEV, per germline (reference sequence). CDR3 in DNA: TGTGCCAGCAGAACCGACAGTGAGACCCAGTACTTC. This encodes CASRTDSETQYF.

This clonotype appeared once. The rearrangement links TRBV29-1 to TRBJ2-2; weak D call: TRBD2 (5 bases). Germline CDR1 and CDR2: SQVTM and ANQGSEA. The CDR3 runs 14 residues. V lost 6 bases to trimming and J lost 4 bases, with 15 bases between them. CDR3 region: CSVVLPRGTGELFF. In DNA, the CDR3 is TGCAGCGTCGTCTTACCCCGGGGCACCGGGGAGCTGTTTTTT.

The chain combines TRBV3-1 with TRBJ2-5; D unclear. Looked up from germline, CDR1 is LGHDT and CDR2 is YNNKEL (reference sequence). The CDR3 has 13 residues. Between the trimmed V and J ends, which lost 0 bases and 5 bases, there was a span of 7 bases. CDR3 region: CASSQDEKETQYF. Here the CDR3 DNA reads TGTGCCAGCAGCCAAGATGAGAAGGAGACCCAGTACTTC.